The 32 T cell receptor beta chains in this list originate from one sample, sequenced in a study of blood T cell repertoires in COVID-19. Measured with immunoSEQ multiplex PCR; TCRdb has only the in-frame clones, and not every one. The sample includes around 100,000 clones, around 89% of them seen just once. Input material: peripheral blood. These receptors were taken from a woman between 50 and 59 years old with acute or convalescent COVID-19.

V and J are TRBV28 and TRBJ1-2, with a possible D match to TRBD1 (6 bases). This CDR3 region has 14 residues. The ends were cut back, 1 base at V and 7 bases at J, with 13 bases in the middle. Germline CDR1 and CDR2: MDHEN and SYDVKM. CDR3: CASSLSTGLGGYTF. The CDR3 DNA reads TGTGCCAGCAGTTTATCTACAGGGCTGGGTGGCTACACCTTC.

This sequence joins TRBV19 and TRBJ2-7, with TRBD2 matching over 7 bases. The CDR3 has 13 amino acids. Germline CDR1 and CDR2: LNHDA and SQIVND (reference sequence). Trimming removed 7 bases from V and 3 bases from J; junction bases left unmatched: 6. The CDR3 here is CASIGGTNYEQYF. The CDR3 bases are TGTGCCAGTATCGGGGGGACTAACTACGAGCAGTACTTC. Full variable domain (missing parts from reference TRBV19 and TRBJ2-7): DGGITQSPKYLFRKEGQNVTLSCEQNLNHDAMYWYRQDPGQGLRLIYYSQIVNDFQKGDIAEGYSVSREKKESFPLTVTSAQKNPTAFYLCASIGGTNYEQYFGPGTRLTVT.

V is TRBV4-1 and J is TRBJ2-5, with D unresolved. Germline V gives CDR1 MGHRA, CDR2 YSYEKL. Trimming took 0 bases from V and 5 from J, leaving 13 bases between them. CDR3 length: 15 amino acids. The CDR3 DNA reads TGCGCCAGCAGCCAAGATCCTGCTAGATCGGAGACCCAGTACTTC. It is translated as CASSQDPARSETQYF.

The chain carries TRBV12-3 or TRBV12-4 and TRBJ2-5; D unclear. The CDR3 has 12 residues. V was cut by 8 bases and J by 2 bases, with 9 bases left in between. The CDR3 sequence: CASGEVQETQYF. The CDR3 coding sequence is TGTGCCAGCGGAGAAGTACAAGAGACCCAGTACTTC.

The V gene is TRBV15, the J gene TRBJ2-1, with 9 bases that match TRBD2. Germline CDR1 and CDR2: LNHNV and YYDKDF (reference sequence). V lost 3 bases to trimming and J lost 7 bases; unmatched junction nucleotides: 4. The CDR3 sequence is 14 residues long. The CDR3 DNA is TGTGCCACCAGCAGGGTAGCGGGGGTAAATGAGCAGTTCTTC. Protein sequence: CATSRVAGVNEQFF.

J is TRBJ1-2 and V is TRBV28, with D unclear. The length of the CDR3 is 12 residues. Trimming took off 6 bases at V and 3 bases at J, with 8 bases between the two ends. CDR1 and CDR2 (germline): MDHEN, SYDVKM. CDR3 sequence: CASSWEYYGYTF. The CDR3 DNA is TGTGCCAGCAGCTGGGAGTACTATGGCTACACCTTC.

The CDR3 here is CASSVGQLYEQYF. In DNA, the CDR3 is TGTGCCAGTAGTGTTGGACAGCTATACGAGCAGTACTTC. This chain uses TRBV19 with TRBJ2-7; a possible D gene is TRBD1 (6 bases). The CDR3 is 13 residues long. CDR1 LNHDA and CDR2 SQIVND come from the germline V gene (reference sequence). V lost 5 bases and J lost 4, with 12 bases in between. Full variable domain (outside the CDR3, taken from reference TRBV19 and TRBJ2-7): DGGITQSPKYLFRKEGQNVTLSCEQNLNHDAMYWYRQDPGQGLRLIYYSQIVNDFQKGDIAEGYSVSREKKESFPLTVTSAQKNPTAFYLCASSVGQLYEQYFGPGTRLTVT.

The chain links TRBV7-9 to TRBJ2-1; 10 bases agree with TRBD1. The junction had 10 bases not matched to a gene; V was cut back by 6 bases and J by 5 bases. From germline, CDR1 is SEHNR and CDR2 FQNEAQ (reference sequence). The CDR3 loop spans 16 amino acids. CDR3 amino acids: CASRGDPGQGHNEQFF. The CDR3 bases are TGTGCCAGCAGGGGGGACCCGGGACAGGGGCACAATGAGCAGTTCTTC. Using reference TRBV7-9 and TRBJ2-1 for the parts outside the CDR3, the full variable domain is DTGVSQNPRHKITKRGQNVTFRCDPISEHNRLYWYRQTLGQGPEFLTYFQNEAQLEKSRLLSDRFSAERPKGSFSTLEIQRTEQGDSAMYLCASRGDPGQGHNEQFFGPGTRLTVL.

There are a few counts of this clone. This rearrangement joins TRBV7-3 to TRBJ1-5; no clear D. The V gene's germline CDR1 is SGHTA and CDR2 FQGTGA. The CDR3 consists of 15 residues. Trimming stripped 3 bases from V and 8 bases from J, with 17 bases between. CDR3 nucleotides: TGTGCCAGCAGCTTTAACGGACTGCCCGGGGAGCCCCAGCATTTT. Protein: CASSFNGLPGEPQHF.

The chain combines TRBV29-1 with TRBJ2-7; a possible D gene is TRBD1 (6 bases). V was trimmed by 0 bases and J by 9 bases, leaving 12 bases between them. CDR1 SQVTM and CDR2 ANQGSEA come from the germline V gene. The CDR3 length is 12 residues. The CDR3 coding sequence is TGCAGCGTTGAAGATCTTCGACAGGCGCAGTACTTC. Translating gives CSVEDLRQAQYF.

This chain connects TRBV12-3 or TRBV12-4 to TRBJ1-1; tentative D call: TRBD1 (5 bases). V was cut by 5 bases and J by 6 bases, with 13 bases left in between. The CDR3 loop spans 13 amino acids. The chain's CDR3 is CASSPPGGSEAFF. Here the CDR3 DNA reads TGTGCCAGCAGTCCCCCGGGGGGGTCTGAAGCTTTCTTT.

The chain has TRBV28 and TRBJ1-5, with a weak D call TRBD1 (6 bases). The V gene's germline CDR1 is MDHEN and CDR2 SYDVKM. Trimming pared 4 bases from V and 4 bases from J, leaving 14 bases between. This CDR3 comprises 15 residues. CDR3 nucleotides: TGTGCCAGCAGTTCACGGGACACCTTTAATCAGCCCCAGCATTTT. It is translated as CASSSRDTFNQPQHF. Full variable domain (missing parts from reference TRBV28 and TRBJ1-5): DVKVTQSSRYLVKRTGEKVFLECVQDMDHENMFWYRQDPGLGLRLIYFSYDVKMKEKGDIPEGYSVSREKKERFSLILESASTNQTSMYLCASSSRDTFNQPQHFGDGTRLSIL.

The V gene is TRBV4-2, the J gene TRBJ1-1, with D maybe TRBD1 (5 bases). Per germline, CDR1 LGHNA and CDR2 YNFKEQ. The CDR3 length is 12 residues. The V end lost 4 bases, the J end lost 11 bases, and 14 bases lay between the germline ends. The CDR3 DNA is TGTGCCAGCAGCCCTGTCCAGGGCGACGCTTTCTTT. This gives the protein CASSPVQGDAFF.

CDR3 loop: CASRATGEQGSNEKLFF. The CDR3 nucleotides read TGTGCCAGCAGAGCAACAGGGGAGCAGGGTTCTAATGAAAAACTGTTTTTT. This chain joins TRBV13 and TRBJ1-4, with 7 bases that match TRBD1. Germline trimming cut 6 bases from V and 3 bases from J; bases unmatched to any gene: 13. From germline, CDR1 is PRHDT and CDR2 FYEKMQ (reference sequence). The CDR3 is made up of 17 amino acids.

V is TRBV7-9 and J is TRBJ2-1; D is possibly TRBD2 (6 bases). CDR1 and CDR2 from the germline V gene are SEHNR and FQNEAQ (reference sequence). The CDR3 runs 13 residues. V lost 2 bases to trimming and J lost 15 bases, with 17 bases between them. CDR3 region: CASSLSGDLGGFF. In DNA, the CDR3 is TGTGCCAGCAGCTTATCTGGAGACCTCGGGGGGTTCTTC.

The chain links TRBV29-1 to TRBJ2-5; D might be TRBD1 (5 bases). CDR3 size: 15 residues. Trimming pared 4 bases from V and 5 bases from J, leaving 20 bases between. The V gene's germline CDR1 is SQVTM and CDR2 ANQGSEA. The CDR3 sequence is CSVVLPGPNMETQYF. The CDR3 bases are TGCAGCGTTGTTTTGCCAGGGCCTAATATGGAGACCCAGTACTTC.

The chain has TRBV29-1 and TRBJ2-3, with 10 bases fitting TRBD2. V shed 6 bases, J shed 0 bases, and the junction held 12 bases outside the gene matches. The CDR3 covers 17 residues. Germline CDR1 reads SQVTM; CDR2 reads ANQGSEA. CDR3 protein: CSVALASGSASTDTQYF. Here the CDR3 DNA reads TGCAGCGTCGCATTGGCTAGCGGGAGCGCTAGCACAGATACGCAGTATTTT.

The chain employs TRBV6-2 or TRBV6-3 and TRBJ1-1; D call uncertain. Germline lookup yields CDR1 MNHEY and CDR2 SVGEGT. This CDR3 is 13 amino acids long. V was cut by 2 bases and J by 5 bases, with 9 bases left in between. CDR3 nucleotides: TGTGCCAGCAGTTACGAGGCGGCTACTGAAGCTTTCTTT. Translated, it gives CASSYEAATEAFF.

The chain employs TRBV14 and TRBJ1-5; D is possibly TRBD1 (6 bases). The V and J ends lost 5 bases and 9 bases respectively, with 23 bases between them. This CDR3 spans 16 amino acids. The germline CDR1 and CDR2 sequences are SGHDN and FVKESK. CDR3 in DNA: TGTGCCAGCAGCGATCTTGAGGGGACAAGAGGCTGGCCCCAGCATTTT. Protein product: CASSDLEGTRGWPQHF.

The genes are TRBV6-4 and TRBJ1-5, with 9 bases that match TRBD1. The germline CDR1 and CDR2 sequences are MRHNA and SNTAGT. J was trimmed by 5 bases and V by 9 bases; bases with no gene match: 14. This CDR3 comprises 16 residues. The CDR3 nucleotides read TGTGCCAGTAATGATACCGGGACAGGGAACTATCAGCCCCAGCATTTT. Amino acids: CASNDTGTGNYQPQHF.

V usage is TRBV5-8 and J usage is TRBJ1-5, with 8 bases identical to TRBD1. V dropped 0 bases and J dropped 0; count of bases not matched to a gene: 5. The CDR3 contains 17 residues. Looked up from germline, CDR1 is SGHTS and CDR2 is YDEGEE. The chain's CDR3 is CASSLGTGSYSNQPQHF. DNA of the CDR3: TGTGCCAGCAGCTTGGGGACAGGGAGCTATAGCAATCAGCCCCAGCATTTT.

The chain links TRBV24-1 to TRBJ1-5, with TRBD1 identical over 9 bases. The CDR3 spans 16 residues. Trimming at V came to 3 bases and at J to 4 bases, leaving 6 bases not matched to a gene. Looked up from germline, CDR1 is KGHDR and CDR2 is SFDVKD. CDR3 nucleotide sequence: TGTGCCACCAGTGATCCGACAGGGGGGAATAATCAGCCCCAGCATTTT. Translation gives CATSDPTGGNNQPQHF.

The chain joins TRBV24-1 to TRBJ2-4, with 9 bases lining up with TRBD2. With 12 bases clipped from V and 2 bases from J, the junction kept 10 bases outside the gene matches. Germline lookup yields CDR1 KGHDR and CDR2 SFDVKD. This CDR3 has 15 amino acids. The DNA of the CDR3 is TGTGCCGCCGCGGGGGGGCCAGGGACCAAAAACATTCAGTACTTC. Its translation is CAAAGGPGTKNIQYF.

Remarks on this clone: Relative to the germline gene, one junction end is altered; a read error may explain this. The rearrangement uses TRBV12-5 and TRBJ2-5, with D perhaps matching TRBD2 (6 bases). From germline, CDR1 is LGHNT and CDR2 FRNRAP. This CDR3 contains 11 residues. CDR3 in amino acids: CASGIGLGRNF. As DNA, the CDR3 is TGTGCTAGTGGTATCGGTCTGGGGAGGAACTTC.

The rearrangement joins TRBV3-1 (or the pseudogene TRBV3-2) to TRBJ1-6; 7 bases line up with TRBD1. V was clipped by 7 bases and J by 4 bases; unmatched bases: 10. CDR3 length: 16 residues. The germline gives CDR1 LGHDT, CDR2 YNNKEL (reference sequence). The CDR3 region is CASTPTGPTYNSPLHF. The DNA of the CDR3 is TGTGCCAGCACCCCGACAGGGCCTACTTATAATTCACCCCTCCACTTT.

This chain joins TRBV3-1 (or the pseudogene TRBV3-2) and TRBJ2-7, with D possibly matching TRBD2 (6 bases). V was shortened by 3 bases and J by 6 bases, with 18 bases between the two germline ends. CDR3 length: 15 residues. Germline values: CDR1 LGHDT, CDR2 YNNKEL (reference sequence). CDR3 DNA sequence: TGTGCCAGCAGCCATTTTGCAGGCTACGGGGGCGAGCAGTACTTC. This encodes CASSHFAGYGGEQYF.

The V gene is TRBV19, the J gene TRBJ2-1; D is perhaps TRBD2 (5 bases). Germline V gene data show CDR1 as LNHDA and CDR2 as SQIVND (reference sequence). The V end was cut by 6 bases, the J end by 10 bases, with 19 bases between. This CDR3 contains 14 residues. The CDR3 DNA reads TGTGCCAGTAGCGACTACAATACCCCACTAGAGCAGTTCTTC. Translated, it gives CASSDYNTPLEQFF.

This clone was observed once. The chain employs TRBV10-3 and TRBJ1-1; the match to TRBD1 covers 8 bases. V dropped 6 bases and J dropped 1; count of bases not matched to a gene: 4. Germline-derived CDR1 and CDR2 are ENHRY and SYGVKD. The CDR3 has 14 amino acids. The DNA of the CDR3 is TGTGCCATCAGACCCGACAGGGGGAACACTGAAGCTTTCTTT. Residues: CAIRPDRGNTEAFF.

The V call is TRBV11-2, the J call TRBJ2-3; no reliable D call. This CDR3 region has 16 residues. The germline V gene has CDR1 SGHAT and CDR2 FQNNGV. The V end was cut by 2 bases, the J end by 0 bases, with 12 bases between. CDR3 sequence reads: CASSLTVEPSTDTQYF. The CDR3 bases are TGTGCCAGCAGCTTAACGGTGGAGCCTAGCACAGATACGCAGTATTTT.

The chain has TRBV20-1 and TRBJ2-7; TRBD2 aligns across 7 bases. V lost 3 bases to trimming and J lost 6 bases; unmatched junction nucleotides: 8. The germline V gene has CDR1 DFQATT and CDR2 SNEGSKA (reference sequence). There are 13 residues in the CDR3. CDR3: CSASTRGTLEQYF. The CDR3 DNA is TGCAGTGCTAGTACGCGGGGGACGCTCGAGCAGTACTTC.

The chain couples TRBV5-1 to TRBJ2-5; the match to TRBD2 covers 14 bases. CDR1 SGHRS and CDR2 YFSETQ come from the germline V gene. The CDR3 consists of 16 residues. The V segment lost 4 bases and the J segment 4 bases; nucleotides outside the gene matches: 6. CDR3 amino acids: CASSPPGLAGVETQYF. The DNA of the CDR3 is TGCGCCAGCAGCCCCCCGGGACTAGCGGGGGTAGAGACCCAGTACTTC.

The rearrangement links TRBV2 to TRBJ1-2; 8 bases are a match to TRBD1. The CDR3 sequence is 14 residues long. Unmatched junction bases numbered 9, after V lost 6 bases and J lost 6 bases. Germline V CDR1 and CDR2: SNHLY, FYNNEI. CDR3 nucleotide sequence: TGTGCCAGCAGCAACGGACAGGGTTGGGATGGCTACACCTTC. Translation: CASSNGQGWDGYTF.